This T cell receptor (beta chain) was sequenced during a study of radiotherapy plus CTLA-4 blockade in lung cancer. As for the study in general: Disease control was present in roughly 29% of patients, and objective responses in roughly 17%.

Some clones are missing from TCRdb's copy, which holds only in-frame ones; the method was immunoSEQ multiplex PCR. The sample has 35,000 or so clones; around 85% are singletons. The study's findings and limits: Following radiotherapy plus ipilimumab, tumor-derived TCR clones expanded in the blood. Interferon-beta, together with early blood T cell clone dynamics, reportedly best predicted response.

Trimming stripped 7 bases from V and 2 bases from J, with 15 bases between. The germline gives CDR1 MNHEY, CDR2 SVGAGI. The CDR3 consists of 14 residues. Focal radiation plus CTLA-4 blockade with ipilimumab was given to patients with chemo-refractory metastatic non-small-cell lung cancer. Regarding this clone: Its antigen is currently unknown.

The source was peripheral blood, collected from a patient treated with radiotherapy plus ipilimumab. The receptor's source is a human donor with non-small cell lung cancer who had stable disease on radiotherapy plus ipilimumab. The J gene is TRBJ2-7, the V gene TRBV6-5; TRBD1 is a possible D gene (5 bases). The CDR3 DNA reads as TGTGCCAGCACTTCCCTGGGGCAGGCCTACGAGCAGTACTTC. Its translation: CASTSLGQAYEQYF.